The 14 T cell receptor beta chains below were found in one sample sequenced in a study of blood T cells in healthy people across ages. The use of a sample-barcoded 5' primer and a J-beta primer mix characterized a second PCR of roughly 6 to 11 cycles. TCRdb itself ran the 5' RACE reads through MiXCR, one entry per CDR3 protein. Among more than 1 million distinct CDR3 sequences listed, 40% to 45% were seen once. Sequencing was performed on blood. These receptors were collected from a woman aged 60-70 years in good health.

Concerning this clonotype: At one end the junction does not follow the germline gene, possibly because of a read error. This chain connects TRBV9 to TRBJ2-1; 9 nucleotides line up with TRBD2. The CDR3 totals 17 residues. Germline CDR1 and CDR2: SGDLS and YYNGEE. The CDR3: CASSLETSGASYNERFF. CDR3 nucleotide sequence: TGTGCCAGCAGCCTCGAGACTAGCGGAGCCTCCTACAATGAGCGGTTCTTC.

The rearrangement uses TRBV5-4 and TRBJ1-1, with D unresolved. The V end was cut by 4 bases, the J end by 3 bases, with 16 bases between. CDR1 is SGHNT, CDR2 YYREEE, per germline (reference sequence). The CDR3 extends over 15 amino acids. CDR3 sequence (DNA): TGTGCCAGCAGCGGGAGGGTACAGTTACACACTGAAGCTTTCTTT. Translation: CASSGRVQLHTEAFF.

This chain links TRBV11-3 with TRBJ2-5, with 7 nucleotides matching TRBD2. J was trimmed by 11 bases and V by 5 bases; bases with no gene match: 14. Germline V gives CDR1 SGHNT, CDR2 YENEEA. The CDR3 loop spans 14 amino acids. The CDR3 is CASSVGTTYNEQYF. The CDR3 DNA follows: TGTGCCAGCAGCGTCGGGACTACCTACAATGAGCAGTACTTC.

This clonotype has more than one count but fewer than ten. A much larger clonotype is one base distant, so this may be a read error. The V call is TRBV3-1, the J call TRBJ2-3; D is possibly TRBD1 (5 bases). CDR3 length: 15 amino acids. V lost 3 bases and J 0 bases, leaving 10 bases between the germline ends. Germline lookup yields CDR1 LGHDT and CDR2 YNNKEL (reference sequence). The CDR3 spells CASSQLGASTDTQYF. DNA of the CDR3: TGTGCCAGCAGCCAGCTAGGGGCTAGCACAGATACGCAGTATTTT.

This clonotype turned up a few times. V and J are TRBV27 and TRBJ2-6; D unclear. V lost 6 bases and J 0 bases, leaving 12 bases between the germline ends. Per the germline V gene, CDR1 is MNHEY and CDR2 is SMNVEV (reference sequence). This CDR3 is built from 16 residues. The chain's CDR3 is CASSEHVGSGANVLTF. CDR3 nucleotides: TGTGCCAGCAGCGAACACGTTGGCTCTGGGGCCAACGTCCTGACTTTC.

This clonotype has only a few counts. The chain links TRBV5-6 to TRBJ2-3, with TRBD2 as a possible D gene (5 bases). The CDR3 extends over 16 amino acids. The germline CDR1 and CDR2 sequences are SGHDT and YYEEEE. Deletions cut 0 bases from V and 4 bases from J, with 15 bases between. CDR3 protein: CASSLAGTTPADTQYF. The CDR3 DNA is TGTGCCAGCAGCTTGGCGGGAACCACACCGGCAGATACGCAGTATTTT.

This clonotype was seen only a few times. The rearrangement joins TRBV7-9 to TRBJ2-7; 9 nucleotides agree with TRBD2. This CDR3 contains 16 residues. Per the germline V gene, CDR1 is SEHNR and CDR2 is FQNEAQ (reference sequence). Losses at the gene ends were 2 bases for V and 3 bases for J; bases not matched to a gene: 8. This chain's CDR3 is CASSLTPLSGSYEQYF. In DNA, the CDR3 is TGTGCCAGCAGCTTAACCCCGCTTAGCGGGAGCTACGAGCAGTACTTC.

This clonotype was observed a handful of times. The chain uses TRBV4-1 and TRBJ2-4; D is ambiguous. The V gene's germline CDR1 is MGHRA and CDR2 YSYEKL. The CDR3 sequence is 13 residues long. V gave up 6 bases and J gave up 0 bases, with 6 bases separating them. As DNA, the CDR3 is TGCGCCAGCAGGGCCCTAGCCAAAAACATTCAGTACTTC. Amino acid sequence: CASRALAKNIQYF.

The table lists this clonotype with a few counts. The chain has TRBV6-5 and TRBJ2-4, with TRBD2 matching 7 bases. The DNA end is more similar to TRBJ2-7, so the J call may be wrong. Germline lookup yields CDR1 MNHEY and CDR2 SVGAGI. The CDR3 totals 14 residues. The DNA of the CDR3 is TGTGCCAGCAGTTCCCTGACGGGGGGCTACGAGCAGTACTTC. Translation: CASSSLTGGYEQYF.

This chain connects TRBV6-5 to TRBJ2-1; 7 bases fit TRBD2. V gave up 2 bases and J gave up 5 bases; unmatched junction bases: 9. This CDR3 is built from 16 residues. Germline CDR1 and CDR2: MNHEY and SVGAGI. CDR3: CASSYRRAGTNNEQFF. The CDR3 bases are TGTGCCAGCAGTTACCGCCGAGCGGGAACCAACAATGAGCAGTTCTTC.

V is TRBV6-1 and J is TRBJ1-5; 7 positions agree with TRBD1. Per germline, CDR1 MNHNS and CDR2 SASEGT. The CDR3 is made up of 16 amino acids. J lost 6 bases, V lost 2 bases, and 10 bases had no gene match. CDR3 DNA: TGTGCCAGCAGTGAATCCACAGGGGTCTTGGCTCAGCCCCAGCATTTT. Amino acids: CASSESTGVLAQPQHF.

The V gene is TRBV20-1, the J gene TRBJ2-5, with a tentative D call TRBD2 (7 bases). The V gene's germline CDR1 is DFQATT and CDR2 SNEGSKA (reference sequence). Trimming took off 0 bases at V and 11 bases at J, with 25 bases between the two ends. The CDR3 runs to 16 residues. The chain's CDR3 is CSARDPGGLRDNEQYF. The CDR3 DNA sequence: TGCAGTGCTAGAGATCCCGGGGGACTAAGGGACAATGAGCAGTACTTC.

The chain carries TRBV15 and TRBJ2-3, with TRBD2 matching over 12 bases. V gave up 0 bases and J gave up 4 bases; unmatched junction bases: 8. This CDR3 has 18 residues. CDR1 and CDR2 from the germline V gene are LNHNV and YYDKDF (reference sequence). CDR3 nucleotide sequence: TGTGCCACCAGCAGAGATCTTCGGACTAGCGGGATTTCAGATACGCAGTATTTT. This gives the protein CATSRDLRTSGISDTQYF.

The gene calls are TRBV24-1 and TRBJ1-2, with TRBD1 matching 8 bases. CDR1 and CDR2 from the germline V gene are KGHDR and SFDVKD. The CDR3 totals 17 residues. After removal of 4 bases from V and 7 bases from J, the junction contained 16 bases not matched to a gene. The CDR3 DNA reads TGTGCCACCAGTGACCCACGGAGGCAGGGGGCGTTGGGTGGCTACACCTTC. Its protein is CATSDPRRQGALGGYTF.